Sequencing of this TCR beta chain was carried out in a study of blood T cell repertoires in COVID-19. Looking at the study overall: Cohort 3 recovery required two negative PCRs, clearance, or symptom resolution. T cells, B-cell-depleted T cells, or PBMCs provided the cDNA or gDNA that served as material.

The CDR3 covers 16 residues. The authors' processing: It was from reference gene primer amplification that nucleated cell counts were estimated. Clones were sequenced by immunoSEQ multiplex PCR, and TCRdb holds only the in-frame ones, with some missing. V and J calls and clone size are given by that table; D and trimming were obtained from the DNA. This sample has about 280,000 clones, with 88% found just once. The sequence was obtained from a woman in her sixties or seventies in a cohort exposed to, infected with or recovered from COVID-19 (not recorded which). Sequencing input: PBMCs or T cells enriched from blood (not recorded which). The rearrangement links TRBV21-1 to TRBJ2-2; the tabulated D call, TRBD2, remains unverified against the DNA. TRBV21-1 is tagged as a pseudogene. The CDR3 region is CASSKRRGPNTGELFF. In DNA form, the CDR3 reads TGTGCCAGCAGCAAAAGGAGGGGTCCGAACACCGGGGAGCTGTTTTTT.